These T cell receptor beta chains were read from a single sample in a study of cytomegalovirus exposure and HLA in healthy donors. Libraries were prepared by immunoSEQ multiplex PCR; TCRdb keeps only in-frame clonotypes and omits some of them. The sample includes about 110,000 clones, about 70% of them seen just once. Material: PBMCs. The receptors stem from a boy younger than 18 in good health and CMV-seronegative. Both conserved end residues are part of each CDR3. D genes are given only for firm matches. The size field is filled for only some rows; it gives once, few, many or a size class.

CDR3 length	V gene	clone size	D gene	J gene	CDR3 DNA	CDR3 protein
13	TRBV4-3	-	TRBD1	TRBJ2-5	TGCGCCAGCAGCCCCAACAGGGGGTGGGCCCAGTACTTC	CASSPNRGWAQYF
13	TRBV2	-	TRBD1	TRBJ2-7	TGTGCCAGCAGTGAGACAGGGGTTTACGAGCAGTACTTC	CASSETGVYEQYF
13	TRBV6-5	-	-	TRBJ1-5	TGTGCCAGCCGGCAGGTTAGCAATCAGCCCCAGCATTTT	CASRQVSNQPQHF
16	TRBV12-5	-	TRBD1	TRBJ2-7	TGTGCTAGTGGTTTGGTACTTGGGACAGGGGCCTACGAGCAGTACTTC	CASGLVLGTGAYEQYF
14	TRBV7-9	-	-	TRBJ1-4	TGTGCCAGCAGCTTCAACAGGGTGGGGGAAAAACTGTTTTTT	CASSFNRVGEKLFF
15	TRBV4-3	-	-	TRBJ1-1	TGCGCCAGCAGCCAAGGGTTAACGACTGGCCGGATTGCTTTCTTT	CASSQGLTTGRIAFF
16	TRBV6-6	-	-	TRBJ1-2	TGTGCCAGCAGTTCGACACACCCAGGGGTAAAGTATGGCTACACCTTC	CASSSTHPGVKYGYTF
16	TRBV15	-	TRBD1	TRBJ1-2	TGTGCCACCAGCAGGGACAGGGTGCCGCTTGGAGATGGCTACACCTTC	CATSRDRVPLGDGYTF
16	TRBV7-9	-	-	TRBJ1-5	TGTGCCAGCAGCTCCCAAAGCGGACCGCATATACAGCCCCAGCATTTT	CASSSQSGPHIQPQHF
15	TRBV4-3	once	-	TRBJ1-1	TGCGCCAGCAGCCAAGTAGCCGGGGGGGGCACTGAAGCTTTCTTT	CASSQVAGGGTEAFF
13	TRBV9	-	-	TRBJ2-5	TGTGCCAGCAGCGAGGGGTGGGGAGAGACCCAGTACTTC	CASSEGWGETQYF
18	TRBV25-1	few	TRBD1	TRBJ2-3	TGTGCCAGCAGTGAATATTGGGGAGACAGGGAAGCTCCAGATACGCAGTATTTT	CASSEYWGDREAPDTQYF
16	TRBV7-2	-	TRBD1	TRBJ2-7	TGTGCCAGCAGCCCTAGGCCCAGGGGGCAAACCTACGAGCAGTACTTC	CASSPRPRGQTYEQYF
13	TRBV2	-	TRBD2	TRBJ2-7	TGTGCCAGCAGTGTGATCGCGGGGGGAGGATTGTACTTC	CASSVIAGGGLYF
15	TRBV21-1	-	-	TRBJ1-2	TGTGCCAGACCGGGGGGGGACGCTGGTCTATATGGCTACACCTTC	CARPGGDAGLYGYTF
15	TRBV4-2	-	TRBD1	TRBJ2-7	TGTGCCAGCAGCCAAGCCGACAGGGAGTCCTACGAGCAGTACTTC	CASSQADRESYEQYF
15	TRBV27	-	TRBD2	TRBJ2-7	TGTGCCAGCACCTCACTAGCGGGAGGTCCGGGCGAGCAGTACTTC	CASTSLAGGPGEQYF
18	TRBV9	-	-	TRBJ1-1	TGTGCCAGCAGCGTAGGGGAGGGGTGGAGGCGAGCGAACACTGAAGCTTTCTTT	CASSVGEGWRRANTEAFF
15	TRBV4-1	-	TRBD2	TRBJ2-1	TGCGCCAGCAGCCAAGCGGGGGGGTTTTACAATGAGCAGTTCTTC	CASSQAGGFYNEQFF
16	TRBV19	-	-	TRBJ1-4	TGTGCCAGTAGGTCGGGGGGCGGAGGAGATAATGAAAAACTGTTTTTT	CASRSGGGGDNEKLFF
17	TRBV19	-	-	TRBJ1-5	TGTGCCACCACAATTACCGAAGACAGCCGTGGAAGGACGCCCCAGCATTTT	CATTITEDSRGRTPQHF
17	TRBV12-5	-	-	TRBJ1-1	TGTGCTAGTGGTTTGGTAGTGGGCCCGACAATGAACACTGAAGCTTTCTTT	CASGLVVGPTMNTEAFF
15	TRBV28	-	TRBD1	TRBJ1-3	TGTGCCAGCAGCCTCGACAGGGTTTCGGGAAACACCATATATTTT	CASSLDRVSGNTIYF
14	TRBV2	-	TRBD2	TRBJ2-7	TGTGCCAGCAGTGGCGGGGGGATCGCCTACGAGCAGTACTTC	CASSGGGIAYEQYF
16	TRBV18	-	-	TRBJ1-4	TGTGCCAGCTCACTTAGGCCGGGGACTTCTAATGAAAAACTGTTTTTT	CASSLRPGTSNEKLFF
14	TRBV7-2	few	-	TRBJ1-3	TGTGCCAGCAGTCGAGGGGGGGCTGGAAACACCATATATTTT	CASSRGGAGNTIYF
16	TRBV5-6	-	TRBD2	TRBJ2-5	TGTGCCAGCAGCCCCCGGGGAGCGGGGGGGCGGGAGACCCAGTACTTC	CASSPRGAGGRETQYF
14	TRBV5-1	-	TRBD1	TRBJ1-5	TGCGCCAGCAGCCGTGGGACAGACAATCAGCCCCAGCATTTT	CASSRGTDNQPQHF
14	TRBV27	-	-	TRBJ2-3	TGTGCCAGCACCCCCTCCCCTAGCACAGATACGCAGTATTTT	CASTPSPSTDTQYF
13	TRBV5-1	few	-	TRBJ2-7	TGCGCCAGCAGCTTGACAGGGAGCAACGAGCAGTACTTC	CASSLTGSNEQYF
16	TRBV5-6	once	TRBD2	TRBJ2-3	TGTGCCAGCAGCTCCCAGACTAGCGGGGCATCAGATACGCAGTATTTT	CASSSQTSGASDTQYF
15	TRBV5-6	-	TRBD1	TRBJ2-7	TGTGCCAGCAGTTGGGACAGGGGAGAGAGCTACGAGCAGTACTTC	CASSWDRGESYEQYF
14	TRBV10-1	-	-	TRBJ2-7	TGCGCCATATATGGGCAGCGGGTTCCGTGCGAGCAGTACTTC	CAIYGQRVPCEQYF
14	TRBV5-1	-	-	TRBJ1-2	TGCGCCAGCAGCTTGGTGGCAGAATCAAATGGCTACACCTTC	CASSLVAESNGYTF
13	TRBV19	-	-	TRBJ1-5	TGTGCCAGTAGTATTAGATCGGATCAGCCCCAGCATTTT	CASSIRSDQPQHF
16	TRBV4-3	-	-	TRBJ2-7	TGCGCCAGCAGCCAAGATAACCGCGGAGGTACCTACGAGCAGTACTTC	CASSQDNRGGTYEQYF